The 26 T cell receptor beta chains below come from one sample, sequenced in a study of siplizumab effects on memory and regulatory T cells. Clones were sequenced by immunoSEQ multiplex PCR, and TCRdb holds only the in-frame ones, with some missing. The repertoire includes about 94,000 clones, nearly 95% of them detected once, and around 0.31% sits in the top ten. The sample was non-Treg CD4+ T cells sorted from blood. These TCRs come from a human donor in good health.

This chain links TRBV4-2 with TRBJ2-6; the D gene is possibly TRBD2 (6 bases). The CDR3 is 17 amino acids. CDR1 LGHNA and CDR2 YNFKEQ come from the germline V gene. The V and J ends lost 0 bases and 0 bases respectively, with 9 bases between them. The CDR3 DNA follows: TGTGCCAGCAGCCAAGAAGTCGGGGGCTCTGGGGCCAACGTCCTGACTTTC. Translation gives CASSQEVGGSGANVLTF.

This chain joins TRBV25-1 and TRBJ2-1; D is unclear. Trimming stripped 3 bases from V and 8 bases from J, with 8 bases between. Germline-derived CDR1 and CDR2 are MGHDK and SYGVNS. This CDR3 has 12 residues. The CDR3 spells CASSEATDEQFF. CDR3 nucleotide sequence: TGTGCCAGCAGTGAGGCTACGGATGAGCAGTTCTTC.

The chain recombines TRBV5-6 with TRBJ1-4; no clear D gene. This CDR3 is 15 amino acids long. Germline CDR1 SGHDT, CDR2 YYEEEE. The V gene lost 4 bases and the J gene lost 5 bases, with 15 bases spanning the gap. The CDR3 DNA reads TGTGCCAGCAGCCCTCGGGATATTTTAAATGAAAAACTGTTTTTT. Protein product: CASSPRDILNEKLFF.

The genes are TRBV11-2 and TRBJ1-1, with D possibly matching TRBD1 (5 bases). The CDR3 has 14 amino acids. V lost 2 bases and J lost 3, with 10 bases in between. Germline loops: CDR1 SGHAT, CDR2 FQNNGV. The CDR3 loop reads CASSLRIGDTEAFF. The CDR3 region has the DNA TGTGCCAGCAGCTTAAGGATAGGGGACACTGAAGCTTTCTTT.

The chain joins TRBV19 to TRBJ1-2; D unclear. Germline V gives CDR1 LNHDA, CDR2 SQIVND (reference sequence). Trimming removed 3 bases from V and 0 bases from J, with 8 bases in between. CDR3 length equals 14 residues. The CDR3 protein is CASSIRITNYGYTF. The CDR3 nucleotides read TGTGCCAGTAGTATCAGGATCACTAACTATGGCTACACCTTC.

The chain is built from TRBV5-1 and TRBJ1-2; 10 bases map to TRBD1. The length of the CDR3 is 16 residues. The trim removed 5 bases at V and 0 bases at J, leaving 7 bases unmatched. Germline V gives CDR1 SGHRS, CDR2 YFSETQ. The CDR3 coding sequence is TGCGCCAGCAGGCCGGGACAGGGGAGAACTAACTATGGCTACACCTTC. Its translation: CASRPGQGRTNYGYTF.

The chain carries TRBV4-2 and TRBJ2-3; 7 nucleotides align to TRBD2. Germline trimming cut 0 bases from V and 1 base from J; bases unmatched to any gene: 7. The CDR3 runs 17 residues. Germline V gene lookup returns CDR1 LGHNA and CDR2 YNFKEQ. The CDR3 nucleotides read TGTGCCAGCAGCCAAGATCGGGCGGGAGTAGGCACAGATACGCAGTATTTT. Translation gives CASSQDRAGVGTDTQYF.

This chain links TRBV6-1 with TRBJ2-5; 7 positions agree with TRBD1. Germline CDR1 is MNHNS and CDR2 is SASEGT. The CDR3 totals 14 residues. V dropped 6 bases and J dropped 4; count of bases not matched to a gene: 8. The DNA for the CDR3 is TGTGCCAGCAGGGACGACAGGGTTCGAGAGACCCAGTACTTC. It specifies CASRDDRVRETQYF.

This clone showed up just once. V is TRBV6-5 and J is TRBJ2-1, with 8 bases matching TRBD2. Germline assignment: CDR1 MNHEY and CDR2 SVGAGI. J was trimmed by 5 bases and V by 5 bases; bases with no gene match: 5. The CDR3 is 14 amino acids. The CDR3 nucleotides are TGTGCCAGCAGTGAAGGACTAGCTGACAATGAGCAGTTCTTC. This sequence encodes CASSEGLADNEQFF.

The chain recombines TRBV6-1 with TRBJ1-1, with D uncertain. Trimming pared 0 bases from V and 10 bases from J, leaving 6 bases between. The CDR3 is 11 amino acids. Germline V gives CDR1 MNHNS, CDR2 SASEGT. The CDR3 nucleotides are TGTGCCAGCAGTGAAGCAGTACTAGCTTTCTTT. This codes for CASSEAVLAFF.

This chain uses TRBV5-6 with TRBJ1-2, with D perhaps matching TRBD1 (5 bases). V was cut by 4 bases and J by 1 base, with 11 bases left in between. The CDR3 is 14 residues long. In germline, CDR1 is SGHDT, CDR2 YYEEEE. The CDR3 sequence is CASSKGTLNYGYTF. CDR3 DNA sequence: TGTGCCAGCAGCAAAGGGACGCTTAACTATGGCTACACCTTC.

The chain couples TRBV7-9 to TRBJ2-2; 7 bases are a match to TRBD1. The CDR3 is 18 residues long. V shed 3 bases, J shed 0 bases, and the junction held 10 bases outside the gene matches. Per the germline V gene, CDR1 is SEHNR and CDR2 is FQNEAQ (reference sequence). This CDR3 is CASSFIRRTGTNTGELFF. CDR3 DNA sequence: TGTGCCAGCAGCTTTATCCGCAGGACAGGAACGAACACCGGGGAGCTGTTTTTT.

J is TRBJ1-2 and V is TRBV25-1; 11 bases agree with TRBD1. CDR1 and CDR2 from the germline V gene are MGHDK and SYGVNS. There are 16 residues in the CDR3. V shed 1 base and J 7 bases; nucleotides not matched to a gene: 8. CDR3: CASSESRTGGAGGYTF. The CDR3 DNA reads as TGTGCCAGCAGTGAATCTAGGACAGGGGGCGCAGGTGGCTACACCTTC.

This sequence joins TRBV7-3 and TRBJ2-3; tentatively, D is TRBD2 (6 bases). Trimming removed 5 bases from V and 3 bases from J, with 12 bases in between. The CDR3 is made up of 14 amino acids. The germline V gene encodes CDR1 SGHTA and CDR2 FQGTGA. The CDR3 here is CASSPGTGTDTQYF. Written as DNA, the CDR3 is TGTGCCAGCAGCCCCGGGACTGGAACAGATACGCAGTATTTT.

The V gene is TRBV30, the J gene TRBJ2-7, with 7 positions matching TRBD1. CDR1 is GTSNPN and CDR2 is SVGIG in the germline V gene (reference sequence). The junction had 2 bases not matched to a gene; V was cut back by 0 bases and J by 0 bases. The CDR3 length is 14 residues. The CDR3 DNA sequence: TGTGCCTGGAGTGTAGGGACAGTCTCCTACGAGCAGTACTTC. It translates to CAWSVGTVSYEQYF.

Only one count was recorded for this clone. V gene TRBV19 combines with J gene TRBJ1-1, with D unclear. CDR3 length: 11 residues. The V and J ends lost 7 bases and 7 bases respectively, with 10 bases between them. From germline, CDR1 is LNHDA and CDR2 SQIVND (reference sequence). The CDR3 loop is CASNFRGEAFF. The CDR3 DNA sequence: TGTGCCAGTAATTTTCGCGGTGAAGCTTTCTTT.

CDR3 region: CASSKVPCRAYSPLHF. The CDR3 bases are TGTGCCAGCAGCAAAGTGCCCTGCAGGGCCTATTCACCCCTCCACTTT. The chain joins TRBV21-1 to TRBJ1-6; the D call in the table, TRBD1, was not verified against the DNA. TRBV21-1 is labeled a pseudogene. The length of the CDR3 is 16 residues.

This clone was recorded a few times. The V call is TRBV5-6, the J call TRBJ1-2, with unresolved D. The V gene lost 0 bases and the J gene lost 0 bases, with 9 bases spanning the gap. The CDR3 has 15 residues. Looked up from germline, CDR1 is SGHDT and CDR2 is YYEEEE. The CDR3, as DNA: TGTGCCAGCAGCTTGGGGTCGGAGACTAACTATGGCTACACCTTC. This codes for CASSLGSETNYGYTF. The complete variable domain, with remaining parts taken from reference TRBV5-6 and TRBJ1-2, reads DAGVTQSPTHLIKTRGQQVTLRCSPKSGHDTVSWYQQALGQGPQFIFQYYEEEERQRGNFPDRFSGHQFPNYSSELNVNALLLGDSALYLCASSLGSETNYGYTFGSGTRLTVV.

This rearrangement joins TRBV18 to TRBJ2-5; 11 nucleotides align to TRBD2. This CDR3 has 15 amino acids. Germline V gene sequence: CDR1 KGHSH, CDR2 LQKENI. Germline trimming cut 3 bases from V and 5 bases from J; bases unmatched to any gene: 5. CDR3 sequence: CASSPSGGARETQYF. CDR3 sequence (DNA): TGTGCCAGCTCACCTAGCGGGGGGGCCCGGGAGACCCAGTACTTC.

The J gene is TRBJ1-1, the V gene TRBV5-1; possibly TRBD1 for D (5 bases). V was trimmed by 0 bases and J by 2 bases, leaving 11 bases between them. The CDR3 sequence is 15 residues long. Germline CDR1 is SGHRS and CDR2 is YFSETQ. The CDR3 protein is CASSLGGSINTEAFF. CDR3 DNA sequence: TGCGCCAGCAGCTTGGGGGGCAGCATAAACACTGAAGCTTTCTTT.

The CDR3, as DNA: TGTGCCAGTAGTATACCCGGGGCGTACACCATATATTTT. It specifies CASSIPGAYTIYF. This chain uses TRBV19 with TRBJ1-3, with D possibly being TRBD1 (5 bases). This CDR3 region has 13 residues. The germline V gene encodes CDR1 LNHDA and CDR2 SQIVND (reference sequence). V dropped 2 bases and J dropped 8 bases, with 10 bases sitting between them.

The genes are TRBV11-1 and TRBJ2-5; possible D gene TRBD1, 7 bases. V lost 2 bases and J 1 base, leaving 11 bases between the germline ends. The CDR3 length is 15 residues. Germline-derived CDR1 and CDR2 are SGHAT and FQDESV (reference sequence). In DNA form, the CDR3 reads TGTGCCAGCAGCTTAAGTCAGGGGGGCCAAGAGACCCAGTACTTC. Translation gives CASSLSQGGQETQYF.

For the CDR3, the DNA is TGCGCCAGCAGCTTGGGTGGATATGAAAAACTGTTTTTT. Translating it yields CASSLGGYEKLFF. V and J are TRBV5-1 and TRBJ1-4; D ambiguous. The CDR3 covers 13 residues. Germline assignment: CDR1 SGHRS and CDR2 YFSETQ. Trimming took 0 bases from V and 6 from J, leaving 6 bases between them.

The V call is TRBV2, the J call TRBJ2-1; perhaps TRBD2 as D (6 bases). V lost 9 bases and J 0 bases, leaving 15 bases between the germline ends. The length of the CDR3 is 15 residues. CDR1 SNHLY and CDR2 FYNNEI come from the germline V gene. The DNA of the CDR3 is TGTGCCAGAATGGAGGGGATGAGCTCCTACAATGAGCAGTTCTTC. It codes for CARMEGMSSYNEQFF.

V and J are TRBV5-4 and TRBJ1-1; D may be TRBD1 (5 bases). Germline V gene data show CDR1 as SGHNT and CDR2 as YYREEE (reference sequence). Trimming left V 5 bases short and J 11 bases short, with 19 bases between. This CDR3 is built from 13 residues. The CDR3 is CASSLAGAPAAFF. In nucleotides, the CDR3 is TGTGCCAGCAGTCTGGCCGGGGCCCCGGCCGCTTTCTTT.

A single count supports this clone. The chain is built from TRBV5-1 and TRBJ2-2; possibly TRBD2 for D (5 bases). The V gene lost 6 bases and the J gene lost 8 bases, with 11 bases spanning the gap. This CDR3 comprises 12 residues. CDR1 SGHRS and CDR2 YFSETQ come from the germline V gene. This chain's CDR3 is CASTRVSGELFF. As DNA, the CDR3 is TGCGCCAGCACGAGGGTTTCAGGGGAGCTGTTTTTT.